Shown below are 28 T cell receptor beta chains from a single sample sequenced in a study of blood T cell repertoires in COVID-19. Measured with immunoSEQ multiplex PCR; TCRdb has only the in-frame clones, and not every one. This sample carries tens of thousands of clones, less than 85% of them seen once, and the ten largest clones take roughly 13%. Sample: peripheral blood. Receptor source: a human donor in a cohort sampled during active COVID-19.

The chain carries TRBV5-6 and TRBJ1-2; possibly TRBD1 for D (5 bases). From germline, CDR1 is SGHDT and CDR2 YYEEEE. With 1 base removed from V and 4 bases from J, the gap between germline ends came to 8 bases. The length of the CDR3 is 13 residues. This chain's CDR3 is CASSLTGTYGYTF. CDR3 in DNA: TGTGCCAGCAGCTTGACAGGCACCTATGGCTACACCTTC. Looking up the rest from reference TRBV5-6 and TRBJ1-2 gives the full variable domain: DAGVTQSPTHLIKTRGQQVTLRCSPKSGHDTVSWYQQALGQGPQFIFQYYEEEERQRGNFPDRFSGHQFPNYSSELNVNALLLGDSALYLCASSLTGTYGYTFGSGTRLTVV.

V usage is TRBV10-3 and J usage is TRBJ1-6; D is undetermined. Germline-derived CDR1 and CDR2 are ENHRY and SYGVKD. The V end lost 2 bases, the J end lost 0 bases, and 11 bases lay between the germline ends. The length of the CDR3 is 17 residues. The CDR3 sequence: CAISEAGRYSYNSPLHF. For the CDR3, the DNA is TGTGCCATCAGTGAGGCAGGCCGCTACTCCTATAATTCACCCCTCCACTTT.

The sample holds one count of this clone. This chain joins TRBV25-1 and TRBJ2-1; 8 nucleotides match TRBD2. J lost 7 bases, V lost 3 bases, and 5 bases had no gene match. The CDR3 sequence is 14 residues long. CDR1 is MGHDK, CDR2 SYGVNS, per germline. The CDR3 DNA reads as TGTGCCAGCAGTGATCGAGGACTAGCAAATGAGCAGTTCTTC. It is translated as CASSDRGLANEQFF.

This clone was counted a single time. The chain joins TRBV18 to TRBJ2-4; the match to TRBD1 covers 10 bases. The CDR3 totals 14 residues. Germline CDR1 and CDR2: KGHSH and LQKENI. With V trimmed by 3 bases and J by 4 bases, 0 bases remained unmatched. The CDR3 DNA is TGTGCCAGCTCACCGGACAGGGGGAAAAACATTCAGTACTTC. Its translation: CASSPDRGKNIQYF. Full variable domain (outside the CDR3, taken from reference TRBV18 and TRBJ2-4): NAGVMQNPRHLVRRRGQEARLRCSPMKGHSHVYWYRQLPEEGLKFMVYLQKENIIDESGMPKERFSAEFPKEGPSILRIQQVVRGDSAAYFCASSPDRGKNIQYFGAGTRLSVL.

V and J are TRBV5-1 and TRBJ2-7; 11 positions agree with TRBD1. The germline V gene encodes CDR1 SGHRS and CDR2 YFSETQ. V lost 4 bases to trimming and J lost 2 bases; unmatched junction nucleotides: 8. The CDR3 runs 16 residues. For the CDR3, the DNA is TGCGCCAGCAGCCAGATCCCGGGACAGGGGGCCTACGAGCAGTACTTC. It specifies CASSQIPGQGAYEQYF.

In its sample, this clone was seen a few times. This sequence joins TRBV19 and TRBJ1-5; D ambiguous. The V and J ends lost 3 bases and 1 base respectively, with 10 bases between them. Germline lookup yields CDR1 LNHDA and CDR2 SQIVND (reference sequence). The CDR3 spans 15 residues. In nucleotides, the CDR3 is TGTGCCAGTAGTATGGAGGATACGAGCAATCAGCCCCAGCATTTT. Its translation is CASSMEDTSNQPQHF.

This clone showed up just once. The chain uses TRBV4-2 and TRBJ2-7, with 9 positions matching TRBD2. Germline trimming cut 2 bases from V and 6 bases from J; bases unmatched to any gene: 11. Germline-derived CDR1 and CDR2 are LGHNA and YNFKEQ. The CDR3 consists of 16 residues. Here the CDR3 reads CASSQQPGLATAEQYF. The CDR3, as DNA: TGTGCCAGCAGCCAACAACCGGGACTAGCTACGGCCGAGCAGTACTTC.

This chain uses TRBV2 with TRBJ2-5; 7 bases are a match to TRBD1. In germline, CDR1 is SNHLY, CDR2 FYNNEI. J lost 1 base, V lost 6 bases, and 8 bases had no gene match. The CDR3 extends over 15 amino acids. CDR3 region: CASRPTRQGQETQYF. CDR3 bases: TGTGCCAGCAGACCAACCCGACAGGGCCAAGAGACCCAGTACTTC.

As for this clone: A junction boundary mismatches the germline segment, possibly from a read error. The chain links TRBV6-5 to TRBJ1-2; possible D gene TRBD1, 5 bases. This CDR3 spans 15 amino acids. Germline CDR1 is MNHEY and CDR2 is SVGAGI. The CDR3 DNA is TGTGCCGGCAGGATAGGAGGGGCGGATAACTATGGCTACACCTTC. Translated: CAGRIGGADNYGYTF.

This chain connects TRBV28 to TRBJ1-2, with 9 bases matching TRBD1. CDR3 length: 14 amino acids. The germline V gene has CDR1 MDHEN and CDR2 SYDVKM. J lost 3 bases, V lost 8 bases, and 7 bases had no gene match. In nucleotides, the CDR3 is TGTGCCAGCCACAGGGGGCTTGGGCACTATGGCTACACCTTC. It specifies CASHRGLGHYGYTF.

This clone was recorded only once. The rearrangement links TRBV6-1 to TRBJ2-7; TRBD2 agrees at 14 bases. Germline V gene lookup returns CDR1 MNHNS and CDR2 SASEGT. J lost 7 bases, V lost 3 bases, and 5 bases had no gene match. The CDR3 extends over 15 amino acids. In nucleotides, the CDR3 is TGTGCCAGCAGTGACCCGGGACTAGCGGGGGAAGAGCAGTACTTC. Translating gives CASSDPGLAGEEQYF.

The V gene is TRBV7-8, the J gene TRBJ1-2; no firm D call. CDR3 length: 15 amino acids. Per the germline V gene, CDR1 is SGHVS and CDR2 is FQNEAQ. The V and J ends lost 5 bases and 4 bases respectively, with 17 bases between them. The CDR3 coding sequence is TGTGCCAGCAGCCCGGGCCAAGGAGGGCCCTATGGCTACACCTTC. It encodes CASSPGQGGPYGYTF.

This clone was detected only once. The J gene is TRBJ2-5, the V gene TRBV15, with unresolved D. The V and J ends lost 1 base and 1 base respectively, with 7 bases between them. The germline V gene has CDR1 LNHNV and CDR2 YYDKDF (reference sequence). The CDR3 spans 14 residues. For the CDR3, the DNA is TGTGCCACCAGCAGAGGAGGCGCCCAAGAGACCCAGTACTTC. Protein: CATSRGGAQETQYF. Drawing the rest from reference TRBV15 and TRBJ2-5, the complete variable domain is DAMVIQNPRYQVTQFGKPVTLSCSQTLNHNVMYWYQQKSSQAPKLLFHYYDKDFNNEADTPDNFQSRRPNTSFCFLDIRSPGLGDTAMYLCATSRGGAQETQYFGPGTRLLVL.

This clone was observed a single time. The CDR3 DNA is TGCGCCAGCAGCCATTCGGGGACACGGAATGAAAAACTGTTTTTT. Translating gives CASSHSGTRNEKLFF. The chain joins TRBV4-3 to TRBJ1-4; D possibly corresponds to TRBD1 (6 bases). CDR3 length: 15 amino acids. CDR1 and CDR2 from the germline V gene are LGHNA and YSLEER. Trimming removed 3 bases at V and 5 bases at J, with 13 bases between.

The gene calls are TRBV3-1 (or the pseudogene TRBV3-2) and TRBJ1-2; 7 nucleotides match TRBD1. Trimming at V came to 4 bases and at J to 6 bases, leaving 14 bases not matched to a gene. Germline CDR1 is LGHDT and CDR2 is YNNKEL (reference sequence). The CDR3 totals 16 residues. The CDR3 here is CASSPGDSSFIHGYTF. CDR3 bases: TGTGCCAGCAGCCCGGGGGACAGCTCTTTTATACATGGCTACACCTTC.

The chain carries TRBV9 and TRBJ1-2; 9 bases are shared with TRBD1. Germline values: CDR1 SGDLS, CDR2 YYNGEE. This CDR3 has 16 amino acids. V shed 5 bases, J shed 1 base, and the junction held 9 bases outside the gene matches. DNA for the CDR3: TGTGCCAGCAGTCAAACGACAGGGGGATTTAACTATGGCTACACCTTC. Its protein is CASSQTTGGFNYGYTF.

The rearrangement links TRBV7-9 to TRBJ2-3; TRBD2 matches at 12 bases. Germline V lookup: CDR1 SEHNR, CDR2 FQNEAQ (reference sequence). J lost 3 bases, V lost 5 bases, and 9 bases had no gene match. CDR3 length: 17 residues. The CDR3 coding sequence is TGTGCCAGCAGCACCCGACTAGCGGGGGTGGTTACAGATACGCAGTATTTT. Residues: CASSTRLAGVVTDTQYF. Full variable domain (outside the CDR3, taken from reference TRBV7-9 and TRBJ2-3): DTGVSQNPRHKITKRGQNVTFRCDPISEHNRLYWYRQTLGQGPEFLTYFQNEAQLEKSRLLSDRFSAERPKGSFSTLEIQRTEQGDSAMYLCASSTRLAGVVTDTQYFGPGTRLTVL.

This chain's CDR3 is CASSRTAGPRYEQYF. In nucleotides, the CDR3 is TGTGCCAGCAGCCGGACAGCCGGGCCTAGATACGAGCAGTACTTC. V is TRBV3-1 (or the pseudogene TRBV3-2) and J is TRBJ2-7, with D possibly being TRBD1 (6 bases). The germline V and J ends were trimmed by 4 bases and 4 bases, with 17 bases remaining between them. The CDR3 has 15 amino acids. The germline V gene encodes CDR1 LGHDT and CDR2 YNNKEL (reference sequence).

V is TRBV3-1 (or the pseudogene TRBV3-2) and J is TRBJ1-1; D gene unclear. Trimming stripped 5 bases from V and 7 bases from J, with 11 bases between. In germline, CDR1 is LGHDT, CDR2 YNNKEL (reference sequence). The CDR3 runs to 12 residues. In DNA, the CDR3 is TGTGCCAGCAGCGCCGGGGTGGGTGAAGCTTTCTTT. It codes for CASSAGVGEAFF.

In this sample, this clone turned up a few times. One end of the junction fails to match germline, which may point to a read error. The rearrangement links TRBV3-1 (or the pseudogene TRBV3-2) to TRBJ1-6, with 7 bases aligning to TRBD1. Germline CDR1 and CDR2: LGHDT and YNNKEL (reference sequence). The CDR3 consists of 17 residues. CDR3 nucleotide sequence: TGTGCCAGCAGTCAAGCCCCACAGACAGGGAATAATTCACCCCTCCACTTT. This codes for CASSQAPQTGNNSPLHF.

The chain employs TRBV10-3 and TRBJ1-2; 9 bases map to TRBD1. Germline values: CDR1 ENHRY, CDR2 SYGVKD. CDR3 length equals 15 residues. With V trimmed by 3 bases and J by 4 bases, 6 bases remained unmatched. CDR3 region: CAISETGGAGYGYTF. CDR3 in DNA: TGTGCCATCAGTGAAACAGGGGGCGCAGGCTATGGCTACACCTTC.

This clone has only one observation. The chain joins TRBV30 to TRBJ1-1; perhaps TRBD1 as D (5 bases). The CDR3 contains 14 residues. V was pared by 0 bases and J by 5 bases, with 13 bases between. CDR1 is GTSNPN, CDR2 SVGIG, per germline (reference sequence). The CDR3 DNA sequence: TGTGCCTGGAGTGTAGGGGTGGGTAGGACTGAAGCTTTCTTT. Translated, it gives CAWSVGVGRTEAFF.

This chain uses TRBV27 with TRBJ2-7, with D hard to call. This CDR3 has 12 residues. Trimming took 6 bases from V and 0 from J, leaving 6 bases between them. Germline V gene sequence: CDR1 MNHEY, CDR2 SMNVEV (reference sequence). As DNA, the CDR3 is TGTGCCAGCAGCGCTAGCTCCTACGAGCAGTACTTC. It is translated as CASSASSYEQYF.

V and J are TRBV25-1 and TRBJ1-2; D gene unclear. The CDR3 is 13 amino acids. Germline values: CDR1 MGHDK, CDR2 SYGVNS. V was shortened by 3 bases and J by 3 bases, with 8 bases between the two germline ends. The CDR3 DNA reads TGTGCCAGCAGTGATGAGTACTACTATGGCTACACCTTC. Amino acids: CASSDEYYYGYTF.

This chain joins TRBV19 and TRBJ2-7; the match to TRBD1 covers 11 bases. Germline V gene lookup returns CDR1 LNHDA and CDR2 SQIVND (reference sequence). V dropped 6 bases and J dropped 7; count of bases not matched to a gene: 8. This CDR3 region has 14 residues. CDR3 sequence reads: CASSPGQGGGEQYF. The DNA for the CDR3 is TGTGCCAGTAGCCCGGGACAGGGGGGCGGGGAGCAGTACTTC.

The chain uses TRBV5-1 and TRBJ1-2, with 11 positions matching TRBD1. V dropped 4 bases and J dropped 4; count of bases not matched to a gene: 6. Germline V gene sequence: CDR1 SGHRS, CDR2 YFSETQ. The CDR3 contains 15 residues. The CDR3 DNA reads TGCGCCAGCAGCCAACCAGGACAGGGGGCCTATGGCTACACCTTC. Translated: CASSQPGQGAYGYTF.

The chain joins TRBV7-9 to TRBJ1-2; D is perhaps TRBD1 (6 bases). Germline CDR1 SEHNR, CDR2 FQNEAQ (reference sequence). CDR3 length: 14 amino acids. Trimming stripped 4 bases from V and 0 bases from J, with 9 bases between. The CDR3 DNA sequence: TGTGCCAGCAGCTCACAGGGCGCTAACTATGGCTACACCTTC. Protein product: CASSSQGANYGYTF.

The chain couples TRBV30 to TRBJ1-6; no clear D. The V end lost 4 bases, the J end lost 9 bases, and 7 bases lay between the germline ends. Germline values: CDR1 GTSNPN, CDR2 SVGIG (reference sequence). This CDR3 region has 11 residues. CDR3 coding DNA: TGTGCCTGGACAGGAGGTTCACCCCTCCACTTT. This codes for CAWTGGSPLHF.